These 13 T cell receptor beta chains came from one sample sequenced in a study of T cell repertoires in cytomegalovirus infection. TCRdb redid the calling of the reads with MiXCR, one entry per CDR3 protein. The sample includes approximately 910,000 distinct CDR3 sequences, about 33% of them seen just once. Their recognized antigens are unknown. The starting material was cultured CD8+ T cells from PBMCs, obtained from culture after CMV antigen stimulation. The origin of the receptors is a human donor in good health (CMV status not recorded). Some clones in this sample may be carry-over from other donors' samples.

The chain links TRBV18 to TRBJ1-1; D ambiguous. Germline V CDR1 and CDR2: KGHSH, LQKENI. This CDR3 has 14 residues. V lost 2 bases and J lost 0, with 7 bases in between. This CDR3 reads CASSPNAMNTEAFF. Here the CDR3 DNA reads TGTGCCAGCTCACCAAACGCGATGAACACTGAAGCTTTCTTT.

This clonotype was picked up many times. The rearrangement joins TRBV7-6 to TRBJ1-5, with D tentatively TRBD1 (5 bases). There are 14 residues in the CDR3. V lost 4 bases and J lost 6, with 13 bases in between. Germline CDR1 and CDR2: SGHVS and FNYEAQ. In nucleotides, the CDR3 is TGTGCCAGCAGCTCCGGGGGGGTAACTCAGCCCCAGCATTTT. This gives the protein CASSSGGVTQPQHF.

V usage is TRBV2 and J usage is TRBJ2-7; 8 nucleotides agree with TRBD1. The ends lost 2 bases at V and 3 bases at J; junction bases unmatched: 6. The CDR3 has 15 amino acids. From germline, CDR1 is SNHLY and CDR2 FYNNEI. CDR3 sequence reads: CASSEHRGAGYEQYV. For the CDR3, the DNA is TGTGCCAGCAGTGAACACAGGGGGGCGGGCTACGAGCAGTACGTC.

This clonotype was seen many times. CDR3 coding DNA: TGTGCCAGCAGCTTAGCCCCAGGATCTTCCTATTACGGTGAAGCTTTCTTT. Residues: CASSLAPGSSYYGEAFF. J is TRBJ1-1 and V is TRBV7-2; unclear D gene. V was pared by 0 bases and J by 7 bases, with 21 bases between. The CDR3 consists of 17 residues. Germline V gene sequence: CDR1 SGHTA, CDR2 FQGNSA.

This clonotype appeared a few times. V is TRBV19 and J is TRBJ2-7, with 10 bases that match TRBD2. V lost 5 bases, J lost 3 bases, and 4 bases stayed unmatched. Germline values: CDR1 LNHDA, CDR2 SQIVND (reference sequence). The CDR3 sequence is 14 residues long. CDR3 bases: TGTGCCAGTAGTCCCCGGACTAGCGGCTACGAGCAGTACTTC. It yields the protein CASSPRTSGYEQYF.

In its sample, this clonotype was seen a few times. The chain employs TRBV27 and TRBJ1-5, with D possibly being TRBD1 (5 bases). The germline gives CDR1 MNHEY, CDR2 SMNVEV (reference sequence). This CDR3 comprises 14 residues. V was clipped by 1 base and J by 5 bases, with 9 bases between them. For the CDR3, the DNA is TGTGCCAGCAGTTTATGGGGCCCCCATCAGCCCCAGCATTTT. Translated: CASSLWGPHQPQHF.

This clonotype was seen repeatedly, ten times or more. The chain joins TRBV7-2 to TRBJ2-1; D assignment may be TRBD1 or TRBD2 (5 bases each). CDR3 length: 16 residues. The V end lost 1 base, the J end lost 0 bases, and 10 bases lay between the germline ends. Germline CDR1 SGHTA, CDR2 FQGNSA. The DNA of the CDR3 is TGTGCCAGCAGCTTAGTCGGGGCGAGCTCCTACAATGAGCAGTTCTTC. Protein product: CASSLVGASSYNEQFF.

This clonotype was counted many times. The rearrangement links TRBV7-8 to TRBJ2-2; D is tentatively TRBD1 or TRBD2 (5 bases each). The germline V gene encodes CDR1 SGHVS and CDR2 FQNEAQ. V dropped 3 bases and J dropped 0 bases, with 14 bases sitting between them. The CDR3 loop spans 17 amino acids. The CDR3 DNA reads TGTGCCAGCAGCTTTAGGCCGGGACGAGCGAACACCGGGGAGCTGTTTTTT. Protein: CASSFRPGRANTGELFF. The full variable domain, completed using reference TRBV7-8 and TRBJ2-2, is GAGVSQSPRYKVAKRGQDVALRCDPISGHVSLFWYQQALGQGPEFLTYFQNEAQLDKSGLPSDRFFAERPEGSVSTLKIQRTQQEDSAVYLCASSFRPGRANTGELFFGEGSRLTVL.

This clonotype was detected only a few times. The rearrangement joins TRBV4-2 to TRBJ2-1; 10 bases line up with TRBD2. The CDR3 contains 16 residues. Germline V gene lookup returns CDR1 LGHNA and CDR2 YNFKEQ. After removal of 0 bases from V and 10 bases from J, the junction contained 9 bases not matched to a gene. CDR3 loop: CASSQEERGGGEEQFF. The CDR3 DNA reads as TGTGCCAGCAGCCAAGAGGAGCGGGGGGGAGGGGAAGAGCAGTTCTTC.

A note on this clonotype: Germline is not matched at one junction end, which may reflect a read error. V gene TRBV19 combines with J gene TRBJ2-1; a possible D gene is TRBD1 (6 bases). Germline assignment: CDR1 LNHDA and CDR2 SQIVND (reference sequence). The CDR3 extends over 15 amino acids. Here the CDR3 DNA reads TGTACCAGTAGTATAGACAGGAATTCCTACAATGAGCAGTTCTTC. It encodes CTSSIDRNSYNEQFF.

This clonotype was observed a few times. The gene calls are TRBV23-1 and TRBJ2-3; D is uncertain. TRBV23-1 is given ORF status, its function remaining uncertain. The CDR3 consists of 13 residues. The V end was cut by 5 bases, the J end by 4 bases, with 10 bases between. In DNA form, the CDR3 reads TGCGCCAGCAGTGGGCCCGCCGCAGATACGCAGTATTTT. Residues: CASSGPAADTQYF.

Ten or more counts support this clonotype. The genes are TRBV7-6 and TRBJ2-1, with D perhaps given as TRBD1 or TRBD2 (5 bases each). Trimming stripped 0 bases from V and 6 bases from J, with 9 bases between. Germline V gene sequence: CDR1 SGHVS, CDR2 FNYEAQ. The CDR3 extends over 14 amino acids. DNA of the CDR3: TGTGCCAGCAGCTTAGCGGGGACGACCAATGAGCAGTTCTTC. Encoded protein: CASSLAGTTNEQFF. The full variable domain, its missing parts supplied by reference TRBV7-6 and TRBJ2-1, is GAGVSQSPRYKVTKRGQDVALRCDPISGHVSLYWYRQALGQGPEFLTYFNYEAQQDKSGLPNDRFSAERPEGSISTLTIQRTEQRDSAMYRCASSLAGTTNEQFFGPGTRLTVL.

This clonotype was counted a few times. V usage is TRBV18 and J usage is TRBJ1-1; 12 bases are a match to TRBD1. Germline trimming cut 8 bases from V and 6 bases from J; bases unmatched to any gene: 10. CDR1 KGHSH and CDR2 LQKENI come from the germline V gene. CDR3 length: 15 residues. CDR3 bases: TGTGCCAGCATCATACCGGGACAGGGGGCCCCTGAAGCTTTCTTT. Translated: CASIIPGQGAPEAFF.